The 30 T cell receptor beta chains reported below all come from one sample, sequenced in a study of shared clonotypes between healthy human individuals. Here immunoSEQ multiplex PCR was the method, and the copy in TCRdb shows in-frame clones only, minus some. Of about 680,000 clones in the sample, 72% were seen once. Sequencing input: memory CD4+ T cells sorted from blood. Subset noted: CD45RA-negative fraction. The receptors were sampled from a young woman in good health.

Of note for this clone: The sample has other DNA sequences that encode this CDR3 too. The chain joins TRBV29-1 to TRBJ1-1, with D possibly being TRBD1 (5 bases). Germline V lookup: CDR1 SQVTM, CDR2 ANQGSEA. The CDR3 covers 12 residues. Deletions cut 4 bases from V and 4 bases from J, with 10 bases between. The CDR3 coding sequence is TGCAGCGTTGGGGGGAGGGGCACTGAAGCTTTCTTT. Protein sequence: CSVGGRGTEAFF. Looking up the rest from reference TRBV29-1 and TRBJ1-1 gives the full variable domain: SAVISQKPSRDICQRGTSLTIQCQVDSQVTMMFWYRQQPGQSLTLIATANQGSEATYESGFVIDKFPISRPNLTFSTLTVSNMSPEDSSIYLCSVGGRGTEAFFGQGTRLTVV.

The chain is built from TRBV7-2 and TRBJ1-4; TRBD1 matches at 10 bases. This CDR3 is built from 15 residues. The germline gives CDR1 SGHTA, CDR2 FQGNSA. The J segment lost 8 bases and the V segment lost 2 bases, leaving 5 bases of the junction unmatched. The CDR3 spells CASSLNRDRGEKLFF. The CDR3 DNA is TGTGCCAGCAGCTTAAACCGGGACAGGGGAGAAAAACTGTTTTTT. The variable domain in full, completed from reference TRBV7-2 and TRBJ1-4, reads GAGVSQSPSNKVTEKGKDVELRCDPISGHTALYWYRQSLGQGLEFLIYFQGNSAPDKSGLPSDRFSAERTGGSVSTLTIQRTQQEDSAVYLCASSLNRDRGEKLFFGSGTQLSVL.

V and J are TRBV28 and TRBJ1-3; D gene ambiguous. V dropped 11 bases and J dropped 4 bases, with 12 bases sitting between them. This CDR3 comprises 12 residues. The germline gives CDR1 MDHEN, CDR2 SYDVKM. CDR3 sequence reads: CALGTEGNTIYF. DNA of the CDR3: TGTGCCTTAGGAACGGAGGGAAACACCATATATTTT.

The chain is built from TRBV28 and TRBJ2-7; 7 bases line up with TRBD1. The CDR3 spans 15 residues. V lost 5 bases, J lost 3 bases, and 10 bases stayed unmatched. Germline assignment: CDR1 MDHEN and CDR2 SYDVKM. For the CDR3, the DNA is TGTGCCAGCAGTACTTCCGGGACAGAAAACTACGAGCAGTACTTC. Translated, it gives CASSTSGTENYEQYF.

This chain connects TRBV19 to TRBJ1-5; D unresolved. Germline V gene sequence: CDR1 LNHDA, CDR2 SQIVND (reference sequence). The CDR3 is 15 amino acids. V was pared by 3 bases and J by 0 bases, with 9 bases between. The CDR3 spells CASSMSADSNQPQHF. The CDR3 bases are TGTGCCAGTAGTATGTCCGCGGATAGCAATCAGCCCCAGCATTTT.

The V call is TRBV5-1, the J call TRBJ1-5; tentatively, D is TRBD1 (5 bases). V lost 0 bases to trimming and J lost 1 base, with 11 bases between them. The CDR3 loop spans 16 amino acids. Germline CDR1 is SGHRS and CDR2 is YFSETQ. This CDR3 reads CASSLEAGRSNQPQHF. The DNA for the CDR3 is TGCGCCAGCAGCTTGGAGGCAGGGAGGAGCAATCAGCCCCAGCATTTT.

This clone appeared once. V usage is TRBV11-2 and J usage is TRBJ1-1; 9 bases agree with TRBD1. This CDR3 has 15 residues. Germline V CDR1 and CDR2: SGHAT, FQNNGV. Losses at the gene ends were 5 bases for V and 5 bases for J; bases not matched to a gene: 9. In DNA form, the CDR3 reads TGTGCCAGCAGCGGGGGGGACAGGGTTTGGACTGAAGCTTTCTTT. Residues: CASSGGDRVWTEAFF. Based on the CDR3 plus reference TRBV11-2 and TRBJ1-1, the full variable domain is EAGVAQSPRYKIIEKRQSVAFWCNPISGHATLYWYQQILGQGPKLLIQFQNNGVVDDSQLPKDRFSAERLKGVDSTLKIQPAKLEDSAVYLCASSGGDRVWTEAFFGQGTRLTVV.

The V gene is TRBV10-2, the J gene TRBJ2-2, with a tentative D call TRBD1 (5 bases). Germline lookup yields CDR1 WSHSY and CDR2 SAAADI. The CDR3 is made up of 14 amino acids. Trimming stripped 7 bases from V and 0 bases from J, with 9 bases between. The CDR3: CASKTASNTGELFF. In DNA, the CDR3 is TGCGCCAGCAAGACAGCATCGAACACCGGGGAGCTGTTTTTT.

This chain joins TRBV4-1 and TRBJ2-3; D is ambiguous. The CDR3 extends over 15 amino acids. Deletions cut 0 bases from V and 11 bases from J, with 18 bases between. The germline CDR1 and CDR2 sequences are MGHRA and YSYEKL. CDR3 nucleotides: TGCGCCAGCAGCCAAGATCTGGGCCCAGCAGGTAGGCAGTATTTT. The encoded protein is CASSQDLGPAGRQYF.

V gene TRBV7-7 combines with J gene TRBJ2-6; D is possibly TRBD1 (7 bases). Trimming removed 3 bases from V and 2 bases from J, with 17 bases in between. In germline, CDR1 is SSHAT, CDR2 FNYEAQ (reference sequence). The CDR3 runs to 18 residues. The CDR3 nucleotides read TGTGCCAGCAGCTTTCGGGGCAGGGGGGAGGCTGGGGCCAACGTCCTGACTTTC. It yields the protein CASSFRGRGEAGANVLTF.

This chain connects TRBV11-3 to TRBJ2-1; TRBD2 might be the D (5 bases). This CDR3 has 16 amino acids. The germline CDR1 and CDR2 sequences are SGHNT and YENEEA. Trimming left V 3 bases short and J 3 bases short, with 15 bases between. CDR3 nucleotide sequence: TGTGCCAGCAGCTTGGGTGGCGCTAGCCACTACAATGAGCAGTTCTTC. Translated: CASSLGGASHYNEQFF.

The genes are TRBV6-6 and TRBJ2-3, with a possible D match to TRBD2 (6 bases). V was pared by 2 bases and J by 0 bases, with 6 bases between. The CDR3 length is 14 residues. Germline CDR1 and CDR2: MNHNY and SVGAGI (reference sequence). The CDR3 bases are TGTGCCAGCAGTTACGGGGGGAGCACAGATACGCAGTATTTT. It codes for CASSYGGSTDTQYF.

The chain couples TRBV18 to TRBJ2-7, with D unclear. Germline-derived CDR1 and CDR2 are KGHSH and LQKENI. The CDR3 is 15 amino acids. Deletions cut 3 bases from V and 6 bases from J, with 18 bases between. Written as DNA, the CDR3 is TGTGCCAGCTCACCCCGCGCGGCACACGGAAGCGAGCAGTACTTC. Encoded protein: CASSPRAAHGSEQYF.

V is TRBV6-5 and J is TRBJ1-5; D may be TRBD1 (6 bases). With 11 bases removed from V and 4 bases from J, the gap between germline ends came to 12 bases. The CDR3 covers 12 residues. CDR1 is MNHEY, CDR2 SVGAGI, per germline. CDR3 in amino acids: CASGTRNQPQHF. The CDR3 region has the DNA TGTGCCTCCGGGACAAGGAATCAGCCCCAGCATTTT.

The V gene is TRBV6-6, the J gene TRBJ2-7; D unclear. Trimming removed 6 bases at V and 4 bases at J, with 10 bases between. Germline CDR1 MNHNY, CDR2 SVGAGI (reference sequence). The CDR3 covers 12 residues. CDR3 bases: TGTGCCAGCAGAACAGCAGATTACGAGCAGTACTTC. Encoded protein: CASRTADYEQYF.

This chain joins TRBV6-1 and TRBJ2-3, with TRBD1 matching over 8 bases. The CDR3 is 14 residues long. Per germline, CDR1 MNHNS and CDR2 SASEGT. Trimming at V came to 6 bases and at J to 1 base, leaving 3 bases not matched to a gene. The CDR3 DNA sequence: TGTGCCAGCAGAGCCAGGGGGCGCACAGATACGCAGTATTTT. Translated: CASRARGRTDTQYF.

The gene calls are TRBV10-1 and TRBJ1-1; D call uncertain. CDR1 is WNHNN and CDR2 is SYGVQD in the germline V gene (reference sequence). The V end was cut by 8 bases, the J end by 3 bases, with 13 bases between. This CDR3 contains 13 residues. CDR3 sequence reads: CASRSLRDTEAFF. In DNA form, the CDR3 reads TGCGCCAGCCGATCACTGAGGGACACTGAAGCTTTCTTT.

The rearrangement links TRBV5-5 to TRBJ1-1; D gene uncertain. Trimming pared 2 bases from V and 11 bases from J, leaving 13 bases between. The CDR3 runs 12 residues. CDR1 and CDR2 (germline): SGHKS, YYEKEE (reference sequence). The CDR3 DNA is TGTGCCAGCAGCTTTGTGGGGTTCGGGGCTTTCTTT. It yields the protein CASSFVGFGAFF.

This clone was detected only a few times. Other DNA sequences in this sample translate to the same CDR3. The V call is TRBV27, the J call TRBJ1-1; D remains unclear. The V end was cut by 6 bases, the J end by 1 base, with 12 bases between. The germline V gene has CDR1 MNHEY and CDR2 SMNVEV (reference sequence). There are 14 residues in the CDR3. The CDR3 bases are TGTGCCAGCAGCCTACGCCCGGGGAACACTGAAGCTTTCTTT. Translation: CASSLRPGNTEAFF.

J is TRBJ2-2 and V is TRBV7-6, with no clear D. With 5 bases removed from V and 5 bases from J, the gap between germline ends came to 12 bases. CDR1 and CDR2 from the germline V gene are SGHVS and FNYEAQ. The CDR3 contains 14 residues. The DNA of the CDR3 is TGTGCCAGCAGCCCCCGAGAGTGGACCGGGGAGCTGTTTTTT. It encodes CASSPREWTGELFF.

This clone occurred a few times. CDR3 coding DNA: TGTGCCAGCAGCACCTACAGGGAGGACTACACCTTC. This encodes CASSTYREDYTF. The gene calls are TRBV7-2 and TRBJ1-2, with D tentatively TRBD1 (6 bases). V dropped 5 bases and J dropped 10 bases, with 14 bases sitting between them. Germline V lookup: CDR1 SGHTA, CDR2 FQGNSA. The CDR3 has 12 amino acids.

This clone occurred a few times. In the same sample, other DNA sequences code for this CDR3. CDR3 residues: CASSQGIGLAEETQYF. CDR3 in DNA: TGTGCCAGCAGCCAAGGGATCGGACTAGCGGAAGAGACCCAGTACTTC. This sequence joins TRBV14 and TRBJ2-5; 10 nucleotides match TRBD2. From germline, CDR1 is SGHDN and CDR2 FVKESK. V dropped 1 base and J dropped 3; count of bases not matched to a gene: 5. The CDR3 loop spans 16 amino acids.

The chain carries TRBV28 and TRBJ1-3; TRBD1 matches 9 bases. CDR1 is MDHEN, CDR2 SYDVKM, per germline. The length of the CDR3 is 15 residues. V was clipped by 2 bases and J by 12 bases; unmatched bases: 11. The CDR3 loop reads CASSLEADRGTGIYF. Written as DNA, the CDR3 is TGTGCCAGCAGTTTAGAGGCGGACAGGGGTACCGGCATATATTTT.

The chain has TRBV27 and TRBJ2-1; 12 bases map to TRBD2. V lost 8 bases to trimming and J lost 6 bases; unmatched junction nucleotides: 2. The length of the CDR3 is 13 residues. From germline, CDR1 is MNHEY and CDR2 SMNVEV (reference sequence). The CDR3 is CASSSGRANEQFF. In nucleotides, the CDR3 is TGTGCCAGCTCTAGCGGGAGGGCCAATGAGCAGTTCTTC.

This chain joins TRBV18 and TRBJ2-1; D could derive from TRBD1 or TRBD2 (5 bases each). Trimming cost V 3 bases and J 0 bases, with 21 bases left between them. CDR1 is KGHSH, CDR2 LQKENI, per germline. The CDR3 spans 19 residues. CDR3 region: CASSPYKGGDVSSYNEQFF. CDR3 bases: TGTGCCAGCTCACCCTACAAAGGTGGGGACGTGAGCTCCTACAATGAGCAGTTCTTC.

The chain couples TRBV7-9 to TRBJ2-2, with 10 positions matching TRBD2. V dropped 7 bases and J dropped 5; count of bases not matched to a gene: 16. This CDR3 has 18 residues. CDR1 and CDR2 (germline): SEHNR, FQNEAQ (reference sequence). The CDR3 sequence is CASTPRGLAGVRTGELFF. The DNA of the CDR3 is TGTGCCAGCACCCCCAGGGGCCTAGCGGGAGTCAGAACCGGGGAGCTGTTTTTT.

The chain is built from TRBV27 and TRBJ2-3; 8 nucleotides line up with TRBD2. CDR1 and CDR2 (germline): MNHEY, SMNVEV (reference sequence). The CDR3 runs 14 residues. Germline trimming cut 5 bases from V and 2 bases from J; bases unmatched to any gene: 3. CDR3 bases: TGTGCCAGCAGTAAACTAGCGGTCACAGATACGCAGTATTTT. This translates into CASSKLAVTDTQYF.

Worth noting for this clone: This sample also contains other DNA sequences that code for the same CDR3. V usage is TRBV5-1 and J usage is TRBJ1-2; unclear D gene. Germline lookup yields CDR1 SGHRS and CDR2 YFSETQ. CDR3 length: 14 residues. Trimming took 2 bases from V and 0 from J, leaving 8 bases between them. The CDR3 loop reads CASSLGSSNYGYTF. CDR3 nucleotides: TGCGCCAGCAGCTTAGGCAGCTCTAACTATGGCTACACCTTC.

The rearrangement uses TRBV28 and TRBJ1-6, with 9 bases identical to TRBD1. The germline V gene has CDR1 MDHEN and CDR2 SYDVKM. Germline trimming cut 6 bases from V and 6 bases from J; bases unmatched to any gene: 3. The CDR3 length is 14 residues. Written as DNA, the CDR3 is TGTGCCAGCAGCCCGGGACAGGGTAATTCACCCCTCCACTTT. Translating gives CASSPGQGNSPLHF.

The J gene is TRBJ2-7, the V gene TRBV11-3; TRBD2 matches 7 bases. The CDR3 covers 15 residues. CDR1 SGHNT and CDR2 YENEEA come from the germline V gene. The ends lost 5 bases at V and 4 bases at J; junction bases unmatched: 11. CDR3 sequence reads: CASSPWEGWGYEQYF. CDR3 DNA: TGTGCCAGCAGCCCCTGGGAGGGCTGGGGTTACGAGCAGTACTTC. Full variable domain (remainder filled in from reference TRBV11-3 and TRBJ2-7): EAGVVQSPRYKIIEKKQPVAFWCNPISGHNTLYWYLQNLGQGPELLIRYENEEAVDDSQLPKDRFSAERLKGVDSTLKIQPAELGDSAVYLCASSPWEGWGYEQYFGPGTRLTVT.